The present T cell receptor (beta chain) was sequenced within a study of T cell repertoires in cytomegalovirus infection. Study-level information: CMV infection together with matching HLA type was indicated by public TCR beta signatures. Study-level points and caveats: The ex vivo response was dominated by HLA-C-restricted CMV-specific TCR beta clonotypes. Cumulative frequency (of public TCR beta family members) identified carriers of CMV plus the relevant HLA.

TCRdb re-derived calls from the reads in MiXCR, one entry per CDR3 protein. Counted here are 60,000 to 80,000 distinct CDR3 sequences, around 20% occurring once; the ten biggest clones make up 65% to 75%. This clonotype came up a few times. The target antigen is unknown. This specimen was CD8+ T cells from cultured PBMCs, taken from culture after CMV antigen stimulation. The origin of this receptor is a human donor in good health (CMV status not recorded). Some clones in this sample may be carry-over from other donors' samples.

Here the CDR3 DNA reads TGCGCCAGCAGCCAAGATATGATTTTCGATGGAACTGAAGCTTTCTTT. Translation gives CASSQDMIFDGTEAFF. V usage is TRBV4-1 and J usage is TRBJ1-1, with D unclear. V lost 0 bases, J lost 5 bases, and 16 bases lay in between. Germline loops: CDR1 MGHRA, CDR2 YSYEKL. The CDR3 length is 16 residues.